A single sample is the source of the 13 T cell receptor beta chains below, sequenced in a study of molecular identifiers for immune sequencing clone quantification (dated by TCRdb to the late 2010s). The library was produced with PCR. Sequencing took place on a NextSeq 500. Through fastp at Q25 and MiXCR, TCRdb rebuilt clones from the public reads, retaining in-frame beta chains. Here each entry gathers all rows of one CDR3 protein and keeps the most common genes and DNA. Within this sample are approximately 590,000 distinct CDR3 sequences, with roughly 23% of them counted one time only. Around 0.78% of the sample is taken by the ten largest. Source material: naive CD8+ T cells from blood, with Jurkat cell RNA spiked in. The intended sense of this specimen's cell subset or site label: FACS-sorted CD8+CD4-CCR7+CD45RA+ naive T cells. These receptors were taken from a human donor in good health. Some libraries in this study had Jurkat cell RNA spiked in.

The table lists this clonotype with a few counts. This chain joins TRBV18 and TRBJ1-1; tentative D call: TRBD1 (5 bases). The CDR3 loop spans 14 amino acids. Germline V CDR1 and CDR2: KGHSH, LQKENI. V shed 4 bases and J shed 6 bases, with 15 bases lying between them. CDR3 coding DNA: TGTGCCAGCTCACAACCTCTTTTGGGGCCTGAAGCTTTCTTT. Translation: CASSQPLLGPEAFF.

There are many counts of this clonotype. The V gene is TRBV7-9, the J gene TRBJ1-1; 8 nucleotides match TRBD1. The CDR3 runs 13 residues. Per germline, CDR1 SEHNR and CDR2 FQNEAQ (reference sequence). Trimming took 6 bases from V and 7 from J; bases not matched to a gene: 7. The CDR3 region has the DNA TGTGCCAGCAGACGGACAGGGAATATTGAAGCTTTCTTT. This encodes CASRRTGNIEAFF.

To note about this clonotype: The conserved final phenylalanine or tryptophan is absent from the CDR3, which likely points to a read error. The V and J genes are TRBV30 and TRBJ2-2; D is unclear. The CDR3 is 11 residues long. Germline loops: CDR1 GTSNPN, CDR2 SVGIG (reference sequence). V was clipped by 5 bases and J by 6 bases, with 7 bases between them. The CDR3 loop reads CAWESAGELFI. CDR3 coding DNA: TGTGCCTGGGAGTCCGCCGGGGAGCTGTTTATT.

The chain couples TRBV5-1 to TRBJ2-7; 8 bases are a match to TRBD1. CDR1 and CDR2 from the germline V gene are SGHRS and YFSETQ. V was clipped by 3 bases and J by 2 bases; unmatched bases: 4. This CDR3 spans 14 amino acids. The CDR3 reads CASSWDRSAYEQYF. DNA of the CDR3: TGCGCCAGCAGCTGGGACAGGTCAGCCTACGAGCAGTACTTC.

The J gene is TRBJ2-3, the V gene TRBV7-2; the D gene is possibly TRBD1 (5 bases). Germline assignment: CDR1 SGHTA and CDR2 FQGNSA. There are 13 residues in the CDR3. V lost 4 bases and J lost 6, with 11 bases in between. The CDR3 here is CASSYPGWDTQYF. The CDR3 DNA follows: TGTGCCAGCAGCTATCCAGGGTGGGATACGCAGTATTTT. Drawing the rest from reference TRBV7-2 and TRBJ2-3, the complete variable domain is GAGVSQSPSNKVTEKGKDVELRCDPISGHTALYWYRQSLGQGLEFLIYFQGNSAPDKSGLPSDRFSAERTGGSVSTLTIQRTQQEDSAVYLCASSYPGWDTQYFGPGTRLTVL.

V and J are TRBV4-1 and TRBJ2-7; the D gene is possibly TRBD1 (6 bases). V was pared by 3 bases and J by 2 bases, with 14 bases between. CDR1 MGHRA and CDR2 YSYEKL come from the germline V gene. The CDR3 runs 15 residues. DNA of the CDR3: TGCGCCAGCAGCCAGCGGACAGTAGGCCCCTACGAGCAGTACTTC. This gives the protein CASSQRTVGPYEQYF.

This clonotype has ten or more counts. CDR3 sequence reads: CASSLDRLSFTDTQYF. The CDR3 coding sequence is TGCGCCAGCAGCCTGGACAGACTATCCTTCACAGATACGCAGTATTTT. V and J are TRBV4-3 and TRBJ2-3, with TRBD1 as a possible D gene (6 bases). Trimming stripped 4 bases from V and 2 bases from J, with 16 bases between. Germline V lookup: CDR1 LGHNA, CDR2 YSLEER. The CDR3 sequence is 16 residues long.

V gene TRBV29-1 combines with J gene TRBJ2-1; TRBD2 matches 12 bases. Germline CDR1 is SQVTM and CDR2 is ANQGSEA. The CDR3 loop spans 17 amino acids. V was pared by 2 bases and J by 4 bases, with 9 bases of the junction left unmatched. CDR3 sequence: CSVERGLAGGPYNEQFF. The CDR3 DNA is TGCAGCGTTGAAAGGGGGCTAGCGGGAGGGCCGTACAATGAGCAGTTCTTC.

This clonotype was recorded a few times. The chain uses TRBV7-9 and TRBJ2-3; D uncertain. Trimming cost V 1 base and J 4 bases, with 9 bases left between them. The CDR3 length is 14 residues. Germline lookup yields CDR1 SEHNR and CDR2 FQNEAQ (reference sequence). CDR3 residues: CASSLVGRSDTQYF. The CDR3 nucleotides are TGTGCCAGCAGCTTAGTCGGTCGATCAGATACGCAGTATTTT.

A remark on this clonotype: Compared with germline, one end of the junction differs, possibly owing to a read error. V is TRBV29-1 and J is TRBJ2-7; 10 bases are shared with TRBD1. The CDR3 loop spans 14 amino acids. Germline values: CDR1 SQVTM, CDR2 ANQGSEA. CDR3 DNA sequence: TGCTGCGTTGAAGGGGGACAGGGGTCCTACGAGCAGTACTTC. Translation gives CCVEGGQGSYEQYF.

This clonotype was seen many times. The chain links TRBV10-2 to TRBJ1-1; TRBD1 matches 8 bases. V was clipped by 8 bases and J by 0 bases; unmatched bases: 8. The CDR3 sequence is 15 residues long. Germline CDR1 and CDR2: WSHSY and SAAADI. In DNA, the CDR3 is TGCGCCAGCCCGGACAGGGAAAGGATGAACACTGAAGCTTTCTTT. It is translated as CASPDRERMNTEAFF.

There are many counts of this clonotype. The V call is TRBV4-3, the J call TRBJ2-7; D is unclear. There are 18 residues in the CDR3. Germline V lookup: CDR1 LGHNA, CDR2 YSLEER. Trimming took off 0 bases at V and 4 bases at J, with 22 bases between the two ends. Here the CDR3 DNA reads TGCGCCAGCAGCCAAGATAGTGTGCCAAGCTCCCTTCCGTACGAGCAGTACTTC. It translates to CASSQDSVPSSLPYEQYF.

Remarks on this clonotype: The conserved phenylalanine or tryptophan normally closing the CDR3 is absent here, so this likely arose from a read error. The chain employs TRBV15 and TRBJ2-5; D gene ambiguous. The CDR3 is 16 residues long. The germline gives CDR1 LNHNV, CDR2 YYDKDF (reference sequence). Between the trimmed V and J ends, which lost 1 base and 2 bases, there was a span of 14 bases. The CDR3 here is CATSRGDRSWQETQYL. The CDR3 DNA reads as TGTGCCACCAGCAGAGGGGATAGGAGCTGGCAAGAGACCCAGTACCTC.